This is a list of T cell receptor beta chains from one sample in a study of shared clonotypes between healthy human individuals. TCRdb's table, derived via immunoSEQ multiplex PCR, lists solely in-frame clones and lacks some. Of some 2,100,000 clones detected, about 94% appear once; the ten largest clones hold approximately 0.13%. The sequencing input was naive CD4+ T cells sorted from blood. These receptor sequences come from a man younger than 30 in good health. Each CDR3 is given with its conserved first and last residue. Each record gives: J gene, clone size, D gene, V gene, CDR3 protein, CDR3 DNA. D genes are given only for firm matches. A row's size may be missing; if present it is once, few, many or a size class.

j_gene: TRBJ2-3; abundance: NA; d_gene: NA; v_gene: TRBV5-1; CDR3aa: CASSFKGADTQYF; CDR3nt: TGCGCCAGCAGCTTTAAAGGTGCAGATACGCAGTATTTT
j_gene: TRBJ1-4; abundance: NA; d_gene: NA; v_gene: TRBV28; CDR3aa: CASSRGPKEKLFF; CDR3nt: TGTGCCAGCTCCAGGGGCCCCAAGGAAAAACTGTTTTTT
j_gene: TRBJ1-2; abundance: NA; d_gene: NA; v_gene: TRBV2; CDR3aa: CASSTGTNYGYTF; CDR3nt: TGTGCCAGCAGTACAGGGACTAACTATGGCTACACCTTC
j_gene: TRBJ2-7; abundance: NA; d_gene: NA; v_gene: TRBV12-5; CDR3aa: CASGLPVLGTISYEQYF; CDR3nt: TGTGCTAGTGGTTTGCCTGTCCTCGGGACGATTTCCTACGAGCAGTACTTC
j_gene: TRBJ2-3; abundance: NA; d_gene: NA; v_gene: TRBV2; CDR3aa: CASSARASGTDTQYF; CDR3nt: TGTGCCAGCAGTGCTCGGGCCTCTGGCACAGATACGCAGTATTTT
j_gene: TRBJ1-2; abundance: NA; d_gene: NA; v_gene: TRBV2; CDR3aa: CASSEGYGVGYGYTF; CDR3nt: TGTGCCAGCAGTGAAGGTTACGGGGTAGGATATGGCTACACCTTC
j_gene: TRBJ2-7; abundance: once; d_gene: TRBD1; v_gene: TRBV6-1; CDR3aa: CASSGDRGHSYEQYF; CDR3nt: TGTGCCAGCAGTGGGGACAGGGGGCATTCCTACGAGCAGTACTTC
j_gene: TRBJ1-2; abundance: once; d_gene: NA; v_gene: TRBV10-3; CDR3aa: CAIKAGMEGYTF; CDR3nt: TGTGCCATCAAAGCAGGGATGGAGGGCTACACCTTC
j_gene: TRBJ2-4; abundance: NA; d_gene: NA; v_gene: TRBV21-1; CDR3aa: CASSKVTAGGPRSVKNIQYF; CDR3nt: TGTGCCAGCAGCAAAGTAACGGCGGGAGGGCCTCGGTCCGTCAAAAACATTCAGTACTTC
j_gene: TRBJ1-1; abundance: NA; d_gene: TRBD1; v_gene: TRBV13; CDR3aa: CASSPKTGWNTEAFF; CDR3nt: TGTGCCAGCAGCCCAAAGACAGGGTGGAACACTGAAGCTTTCTTT
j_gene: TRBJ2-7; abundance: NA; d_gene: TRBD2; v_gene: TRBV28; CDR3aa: CASSFEAGGASELYLQYF; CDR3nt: TGTGCCAGCAGTTTCGAAGCGGGGGGGGCCTCAGAACTCTACTTGCAGTACTTC
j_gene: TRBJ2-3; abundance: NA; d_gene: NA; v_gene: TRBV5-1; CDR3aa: CASSLGLDTQYF; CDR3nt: TGCGCCAGCAGCTTGGGGCTTGATACGCAGTATTTT
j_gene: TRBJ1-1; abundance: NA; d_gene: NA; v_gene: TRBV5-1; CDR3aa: CASSYVINTEAFF; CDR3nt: TGCGCCAGCAGTTACGTTATTAACACTGAAGCTTTCTTT
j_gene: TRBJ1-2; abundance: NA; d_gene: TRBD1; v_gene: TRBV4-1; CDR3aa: CASSHGGQGFLYGYTF; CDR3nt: TGCGCCAGCAGCCACGGGGGACAGGGGTTTCTCTATGGCTACACCTTC
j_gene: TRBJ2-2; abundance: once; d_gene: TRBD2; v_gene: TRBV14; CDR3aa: CASSQDRGAGELFF; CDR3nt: TGTGCCAGCAGCCAAGATCGGGGGGCCGGGGAGCTGTTTTTT
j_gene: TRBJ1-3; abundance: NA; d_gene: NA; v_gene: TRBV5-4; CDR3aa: CASSTSGNTIYF; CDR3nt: TGTGCCAGCAGCACCTCCGGGAACACCATATATTTT
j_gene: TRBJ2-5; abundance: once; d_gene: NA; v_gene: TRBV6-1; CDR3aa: CASSSTGPEIETQYF; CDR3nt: TGTGCCAGCAGCAGTACTGGCCCAGAGATAGAGACCCAGTACTTC
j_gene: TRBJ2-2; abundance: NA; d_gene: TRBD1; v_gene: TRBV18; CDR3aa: CASSRQGVNTGELFF; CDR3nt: TGTGCCAGCTCCCGACAGGGAGTGAACACCGGGGAGCTGTTTTTT
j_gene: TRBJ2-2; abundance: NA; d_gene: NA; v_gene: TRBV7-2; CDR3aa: CASSFGRDSNTGELFF; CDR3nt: TGTGCCAGCAGCTTCGGGCGGGACTCGAACACCGGGGAGCTGTTTTTT
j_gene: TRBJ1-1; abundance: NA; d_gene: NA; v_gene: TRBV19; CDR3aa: CASRSETVNTEAFF; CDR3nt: TGTGCCAGTAGGTCGGAAACAGTGAACACTGAAGCTTTCTTT
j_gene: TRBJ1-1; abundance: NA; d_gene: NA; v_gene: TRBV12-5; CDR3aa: CASGLSTGLGRTEAFF; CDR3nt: TGTGCTAGTGGTTTATCCACGGGACTCGGGAGGACTGAAGCTTTCTTT
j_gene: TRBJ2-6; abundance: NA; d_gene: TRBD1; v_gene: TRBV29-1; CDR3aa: CSAGQGTNVLTF; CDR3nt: TGCAGCGCGGGACAGGGAACCAACGTCCTGACTTTC
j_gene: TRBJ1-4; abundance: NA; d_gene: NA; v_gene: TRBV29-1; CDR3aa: CSVADSVNEKLFF; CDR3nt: TGCAGCGTTGCAGACAGCGTTAATGAAAAACTGTTTTTT
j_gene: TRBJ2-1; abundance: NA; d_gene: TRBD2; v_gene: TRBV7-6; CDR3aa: CASSLDSAGALSSYNEQFF; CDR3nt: TGTGCCAGCAGCTTAGATTCGGCGGGAGCCCTTAGCTCCTACAATGAGCAGTTCTTC
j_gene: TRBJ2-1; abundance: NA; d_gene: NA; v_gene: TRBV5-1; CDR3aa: CASSSDTNDNEQFF; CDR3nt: TGCGCCAGCAGCTCGGACACGAATGACAATGAGCAGTTCTTC
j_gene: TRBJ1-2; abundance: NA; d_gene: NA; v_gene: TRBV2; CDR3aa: CASKAPGQVYGYTF; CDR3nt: TGTGCCAGCAAGGCCCCGGGGCAGGTCTATGGCTACACCTTC
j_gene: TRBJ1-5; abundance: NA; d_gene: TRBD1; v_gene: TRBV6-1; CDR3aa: CASSRKDRVDQPQHF; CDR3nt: TGTGCCAGCAGTCGAAAGGACAGGGTGGATCAGCCCCAGCATTTT
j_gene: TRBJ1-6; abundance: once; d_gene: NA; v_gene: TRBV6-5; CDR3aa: CASSSNRDSSPLHF; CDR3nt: TGTGCCAGCAGTTCTAACAGGGATTCTTCACCCCTCCACTTT
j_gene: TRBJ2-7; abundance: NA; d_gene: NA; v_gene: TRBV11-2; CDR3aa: CASSLEGYEQYF; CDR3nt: TGTGCCAGCAGCTTAGAAGGCTACGAGCAGTACTTC
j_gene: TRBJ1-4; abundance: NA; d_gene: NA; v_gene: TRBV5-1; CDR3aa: CASSSGAPREKLFF; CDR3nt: TGCGCCAGCAGCTCAGGGGCCCCTCGGGAAAAACTGTTTTTT
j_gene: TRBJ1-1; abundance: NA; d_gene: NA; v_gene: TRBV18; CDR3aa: CASSPPSSASRGEAFF; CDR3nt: TGTGCCAGCTCACCACCGTCTTCCGCCTCCCGAGGGGAAGCTTTCTTT
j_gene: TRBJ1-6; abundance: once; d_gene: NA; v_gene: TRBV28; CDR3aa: CASGPGSNSPLHF; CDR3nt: TGTGCCAGCGGGCCAGGAAGTAATTCACCCCTCCACTTT
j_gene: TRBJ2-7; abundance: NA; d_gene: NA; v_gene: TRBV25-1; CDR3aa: CASSEGGFIYEQYF; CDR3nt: TGTGCCAGCAGTGAAGGGGGGTTTATCTACGAGCAGTACTTC
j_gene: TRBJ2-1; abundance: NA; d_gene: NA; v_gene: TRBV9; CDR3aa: CASSVLQGDEQFF; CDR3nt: TGTGCCAGCAGCGTTCTTCAGGGCGATGAGCAGTTCTTC
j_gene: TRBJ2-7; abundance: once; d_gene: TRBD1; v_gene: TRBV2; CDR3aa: CASSSGQGYEQYF; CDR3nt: TGTGCCAGCAGCTCGGGACAGGGCTACGAGCAGTACTTC
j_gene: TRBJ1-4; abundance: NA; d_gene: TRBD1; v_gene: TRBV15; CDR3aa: CATSRDGTGTGAKKLFF; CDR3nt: TGTGCCACCAGCAGAGATGGCACCGGGACAGGGGCCAAAAAACTGTTTTTT
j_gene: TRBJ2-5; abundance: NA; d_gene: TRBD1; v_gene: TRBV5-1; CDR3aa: CASSKGGQDQETQYF; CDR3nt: TGCGCCAGCAGTAAGGGCGGACAGGACCAAGAGACCCAGTACTTC
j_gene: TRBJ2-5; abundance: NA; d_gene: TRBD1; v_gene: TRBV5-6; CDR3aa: CASSRPQGASETQYF; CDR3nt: TGTGCCAGCAGCAGACCTCAGGGGGCGAGTGAGACCCAGTACTTC
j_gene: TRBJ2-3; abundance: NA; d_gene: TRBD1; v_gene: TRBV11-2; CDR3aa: CASSLFRDSQYF; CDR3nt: TGTGCCAGCAGCTTATTCCGGGACAGTCAGTATTTT
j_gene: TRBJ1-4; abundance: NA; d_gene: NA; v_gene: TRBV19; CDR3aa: CASSRGGDNEKLFF; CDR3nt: TGTGCCAGTAGTAGGGGGGGCGATAATGAAAAACTGTTTTTT
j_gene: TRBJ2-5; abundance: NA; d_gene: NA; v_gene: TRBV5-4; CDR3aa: CASSPSVKAYQETQYF; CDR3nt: TGTGCCAGCAGCCCATCTGTAAAAGCGTACCAAGAGACCCAGTACTTC
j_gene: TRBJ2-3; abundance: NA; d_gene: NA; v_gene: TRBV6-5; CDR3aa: CASSPVLASDTQYF; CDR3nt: TGTGCCAGCAGCCCGGTGTTAGCGTCGGATACGCAGTATTTT
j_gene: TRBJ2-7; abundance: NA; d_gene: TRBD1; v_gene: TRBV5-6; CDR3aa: CASSYGRTGGSYEQYF; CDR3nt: TGTGCCAGCAGCTACGGGAGGACAGGGGGCTCCTACGAGCAGTACTTC
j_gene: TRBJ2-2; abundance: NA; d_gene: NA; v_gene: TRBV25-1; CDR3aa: CASSDPTLPELFF; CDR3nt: TGTGCCAGCAGTGACCCGACTCTCCCGGAGCTGTTTTTT
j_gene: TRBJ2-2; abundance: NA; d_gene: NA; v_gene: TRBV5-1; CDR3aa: CASSGESQNTGELFF; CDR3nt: TGCGCCAGCAGCGGGGAGAGTCAGAACACCGGGGAGCTGTTTTTT
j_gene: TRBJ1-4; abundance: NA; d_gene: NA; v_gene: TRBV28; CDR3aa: CASSPGLVHEKLFF; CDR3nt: TGTGCCAGCAGTCCCGGCCTGGTACATGAAAAACTGTTTTTT
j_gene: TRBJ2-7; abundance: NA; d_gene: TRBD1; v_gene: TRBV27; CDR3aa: CASSKTTGITNNEQYF; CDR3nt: TGTGCCAGCAGTAAAACGACAGGGATCACTAACAACGAGCAGTACTTC